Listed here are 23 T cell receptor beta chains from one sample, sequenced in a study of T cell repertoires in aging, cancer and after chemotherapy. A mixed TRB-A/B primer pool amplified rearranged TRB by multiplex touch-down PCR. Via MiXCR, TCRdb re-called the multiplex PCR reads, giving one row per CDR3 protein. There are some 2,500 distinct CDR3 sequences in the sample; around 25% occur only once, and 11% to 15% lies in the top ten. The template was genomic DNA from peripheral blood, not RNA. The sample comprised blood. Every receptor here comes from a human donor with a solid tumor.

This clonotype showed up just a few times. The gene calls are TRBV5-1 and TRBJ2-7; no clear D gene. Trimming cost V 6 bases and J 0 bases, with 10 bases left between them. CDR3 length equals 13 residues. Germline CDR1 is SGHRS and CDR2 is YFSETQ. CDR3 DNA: TGCGCCAGCAAAAGCGACAACTCCTACGAGCAGTACTTC. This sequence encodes CASKSDNSYEQYF. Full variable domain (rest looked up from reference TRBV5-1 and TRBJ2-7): KAGVTQTPRYLIKTRGQQVTLSCSPISGHRSVSWYQQTPGQGLQFLFEYFSETQRNKGNFPGRFSGRQFSNSRSEMNVSTLELGDSALYLCASKSDNSYEQYFGPGTRLTVT.

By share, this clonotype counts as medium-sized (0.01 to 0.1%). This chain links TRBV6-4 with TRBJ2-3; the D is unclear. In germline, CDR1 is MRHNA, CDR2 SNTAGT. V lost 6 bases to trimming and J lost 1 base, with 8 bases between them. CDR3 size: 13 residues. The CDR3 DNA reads TGTGCCAGCAGCAGCAGTCGCACAGATACGCAGTATTTT. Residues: CASSSSRTDTQYF.

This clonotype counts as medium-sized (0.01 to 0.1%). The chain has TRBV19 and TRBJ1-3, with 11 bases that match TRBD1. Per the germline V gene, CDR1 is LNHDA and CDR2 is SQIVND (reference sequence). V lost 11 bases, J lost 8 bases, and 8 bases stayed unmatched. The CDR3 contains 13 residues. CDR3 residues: CASRDRGTHTIYF. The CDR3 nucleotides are TGTGCCTCCCGGGACAGGGGGACGCACACCATATATTTT.

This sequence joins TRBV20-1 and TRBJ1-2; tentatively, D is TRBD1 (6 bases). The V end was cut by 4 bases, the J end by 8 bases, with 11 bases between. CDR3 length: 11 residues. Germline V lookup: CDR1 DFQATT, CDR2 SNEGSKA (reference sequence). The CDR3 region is CSATQGKGYTF. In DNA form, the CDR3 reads TGCAGTGCTACACAGGGAAAAGGCTACACCTTC.

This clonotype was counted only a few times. CDR3 DNA: TGTGCCACCAGTGACCCCCGGACTAGCGGAACCTACGAGCAGTACTTC. Translation gives CATSDPRTSGTYEQYF. The chain links TRBV24-1 to TRBJ2-7; 10 bases agree with TRBD2. CDR1 and CDR2 from the germline V gene are KGHDR and SFDVKD. The junction had 7 bases not matched to a gene; V was cut back by 4 bases and J by 2 bases. This CDR3 contains 16 residues.

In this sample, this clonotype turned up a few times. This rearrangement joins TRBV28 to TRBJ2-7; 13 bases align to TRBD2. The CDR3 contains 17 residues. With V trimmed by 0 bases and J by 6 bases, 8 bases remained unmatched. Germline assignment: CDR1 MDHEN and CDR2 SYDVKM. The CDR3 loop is CASSLCPGTSGTCEQYF. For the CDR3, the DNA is TGTGCCAGCAGTTTATGTCCCGGGACTAGCGGGACATGCGAGCAGTACTTC.

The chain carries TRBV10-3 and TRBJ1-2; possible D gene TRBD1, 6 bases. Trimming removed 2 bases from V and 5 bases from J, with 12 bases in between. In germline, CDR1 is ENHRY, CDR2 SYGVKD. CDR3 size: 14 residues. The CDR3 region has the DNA TGTGCCATCAGTGAGCTGGGGGCCGATTATGGCTACACCTTC. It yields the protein CAISELGADYGYTF.

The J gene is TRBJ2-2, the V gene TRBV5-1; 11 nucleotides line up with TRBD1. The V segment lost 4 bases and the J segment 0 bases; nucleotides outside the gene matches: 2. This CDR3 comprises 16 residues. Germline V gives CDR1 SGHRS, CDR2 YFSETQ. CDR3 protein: CASSAGQGANTGELFF. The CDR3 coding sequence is TGCGCCAGCAGCGCGGGACAGGGGGCGAACACCGGGGAGCTGTTTTTT.

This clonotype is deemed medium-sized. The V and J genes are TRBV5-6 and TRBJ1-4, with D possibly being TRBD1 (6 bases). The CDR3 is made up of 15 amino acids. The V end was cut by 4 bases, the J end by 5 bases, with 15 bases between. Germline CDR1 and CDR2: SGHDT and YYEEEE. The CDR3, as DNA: TGTGCCAGCAGCCTGACAGGCTCCGTAAATGAAAAACTGTTTTTT. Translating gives CASSLTGSVNEKLFF.

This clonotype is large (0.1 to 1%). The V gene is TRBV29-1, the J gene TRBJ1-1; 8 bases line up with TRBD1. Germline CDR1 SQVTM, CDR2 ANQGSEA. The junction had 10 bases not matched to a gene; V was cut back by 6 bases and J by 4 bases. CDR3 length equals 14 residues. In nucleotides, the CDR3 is TGCAGCGTACGGACAGGGAGGCACTCCACTGAAGCTTTCTTT. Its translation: CSVRTGRHSTEAFF.

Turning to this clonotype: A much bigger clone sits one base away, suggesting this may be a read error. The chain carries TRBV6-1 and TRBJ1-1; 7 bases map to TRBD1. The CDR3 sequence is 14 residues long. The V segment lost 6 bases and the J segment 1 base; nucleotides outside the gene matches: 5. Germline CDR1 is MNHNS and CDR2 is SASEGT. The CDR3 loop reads CASSIRGGNTEAFF. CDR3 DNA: TGTGCCAGCAGCATCAGGGGGGGGAACACTGAAGCTTTCTTT.

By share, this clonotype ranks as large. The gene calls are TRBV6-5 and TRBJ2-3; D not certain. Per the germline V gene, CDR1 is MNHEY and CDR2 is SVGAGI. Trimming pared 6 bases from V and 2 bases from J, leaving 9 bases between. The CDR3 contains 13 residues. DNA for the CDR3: TGTGCCAGCAGCAATCGCGTCACAGATACGCAGTATTTT. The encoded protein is CASSNRVTDTQYF.

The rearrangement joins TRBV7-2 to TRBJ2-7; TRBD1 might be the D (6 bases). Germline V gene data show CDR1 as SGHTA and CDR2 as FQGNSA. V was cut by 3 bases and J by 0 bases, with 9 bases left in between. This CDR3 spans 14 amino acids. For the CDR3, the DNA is TGTGCCAGCAGCTTCGACAGGTCCTCCTACGAGCAGTACTTC. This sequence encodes CASSFDRSSYEQYF.

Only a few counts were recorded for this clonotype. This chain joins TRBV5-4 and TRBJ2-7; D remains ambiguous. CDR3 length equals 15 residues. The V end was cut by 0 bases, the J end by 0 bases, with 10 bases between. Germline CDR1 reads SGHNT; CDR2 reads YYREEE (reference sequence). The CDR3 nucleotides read TGTGCCAGCAGCTTGGTGGGGTGGGACTCCTACGAGCAGTACTTC. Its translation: CASSLVGWDSYEQYF.

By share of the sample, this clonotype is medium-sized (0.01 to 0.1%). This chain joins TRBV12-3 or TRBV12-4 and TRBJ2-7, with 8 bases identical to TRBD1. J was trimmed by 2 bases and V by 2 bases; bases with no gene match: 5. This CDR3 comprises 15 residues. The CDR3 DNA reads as TGTGCCAGCAGTTTATTACAGGGGGAAGCCTACGAGCAGTACTTC. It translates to CASSLLQGEAYEQYF.

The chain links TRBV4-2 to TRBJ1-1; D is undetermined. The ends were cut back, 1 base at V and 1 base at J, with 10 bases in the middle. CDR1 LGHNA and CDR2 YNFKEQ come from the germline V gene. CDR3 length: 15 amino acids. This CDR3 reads CASSQAGTANTEAFF. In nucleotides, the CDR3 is TGTGCCAGCAGCCAAGCCGGAACGGCGAACACTGAAGCTTTCTTT.

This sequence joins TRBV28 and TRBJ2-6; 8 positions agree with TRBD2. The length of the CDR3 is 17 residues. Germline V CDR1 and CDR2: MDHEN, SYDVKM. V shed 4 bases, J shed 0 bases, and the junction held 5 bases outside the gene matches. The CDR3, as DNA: TGTGCCAGCAGTTACGGGACTAGGTACTCTGGGGCCAACGTCCTGACTTTC. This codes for CASSYGTRYSGANVLTF.

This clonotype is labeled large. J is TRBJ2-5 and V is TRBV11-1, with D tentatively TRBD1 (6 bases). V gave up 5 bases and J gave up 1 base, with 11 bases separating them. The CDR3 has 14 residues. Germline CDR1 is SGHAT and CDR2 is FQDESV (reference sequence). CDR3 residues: CASSTSGVQETQYF. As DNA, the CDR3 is TGTGCCAGCAGCACCTCAGGGGTCCAAGAGACCCAGTACTTC.

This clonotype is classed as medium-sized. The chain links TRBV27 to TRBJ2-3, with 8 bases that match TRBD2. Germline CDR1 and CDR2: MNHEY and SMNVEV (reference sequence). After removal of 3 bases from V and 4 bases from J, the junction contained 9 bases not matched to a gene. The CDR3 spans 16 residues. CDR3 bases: TGTGCCAGCAGTTTGGTGGGCGGGAGGTGGTCAGATACGCAGTATTTT. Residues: CASSLVGGRWSDTQYF.

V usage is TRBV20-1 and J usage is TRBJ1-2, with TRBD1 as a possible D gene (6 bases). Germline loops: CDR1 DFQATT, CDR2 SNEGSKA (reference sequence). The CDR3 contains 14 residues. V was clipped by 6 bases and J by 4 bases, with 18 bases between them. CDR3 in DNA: TGCAGTGCCCCTTTGGACAGTCGTGGCTATGGCTACACCTTC. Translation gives CSAPLDSRGYGYTF.

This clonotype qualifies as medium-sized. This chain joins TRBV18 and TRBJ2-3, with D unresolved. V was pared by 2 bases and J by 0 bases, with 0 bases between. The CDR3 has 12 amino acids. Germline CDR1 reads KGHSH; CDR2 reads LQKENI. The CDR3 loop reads CASSPSTDTQYF. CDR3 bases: TGTGCCAGCTCACCAAGCACAGATACGCAGTATTTT.

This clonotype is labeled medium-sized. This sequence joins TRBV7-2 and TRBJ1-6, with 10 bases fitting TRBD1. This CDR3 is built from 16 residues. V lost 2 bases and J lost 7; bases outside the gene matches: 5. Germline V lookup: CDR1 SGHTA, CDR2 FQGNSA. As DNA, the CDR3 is TGTGCCAGCAGCTTACCCGGACAGGGGGAGAATTCACCCCTCCACTTT. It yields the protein CASSLPGQGENSPLHF.

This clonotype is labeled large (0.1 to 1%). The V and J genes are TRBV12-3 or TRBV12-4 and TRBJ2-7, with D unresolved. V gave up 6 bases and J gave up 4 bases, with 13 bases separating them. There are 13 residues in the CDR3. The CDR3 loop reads CASSQVEGYEQYF. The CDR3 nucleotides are TGTGCCAGCAGCCAGGTCGAAGGGTACGAGCAGTACTTC.